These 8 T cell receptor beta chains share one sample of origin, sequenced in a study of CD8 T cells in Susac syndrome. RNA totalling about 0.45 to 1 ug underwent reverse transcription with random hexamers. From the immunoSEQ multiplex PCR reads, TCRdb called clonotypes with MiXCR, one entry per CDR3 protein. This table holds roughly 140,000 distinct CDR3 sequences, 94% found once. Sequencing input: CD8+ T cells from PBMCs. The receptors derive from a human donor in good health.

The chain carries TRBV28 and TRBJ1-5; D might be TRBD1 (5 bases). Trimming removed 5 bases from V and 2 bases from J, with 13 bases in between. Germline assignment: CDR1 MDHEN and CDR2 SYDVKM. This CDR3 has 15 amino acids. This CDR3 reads CASSPWGRRNQPQHF. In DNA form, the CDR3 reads TGTGCCAGCAGTCCCTGGGGGAGACGCAATCAGCCCCAGCATTTT.

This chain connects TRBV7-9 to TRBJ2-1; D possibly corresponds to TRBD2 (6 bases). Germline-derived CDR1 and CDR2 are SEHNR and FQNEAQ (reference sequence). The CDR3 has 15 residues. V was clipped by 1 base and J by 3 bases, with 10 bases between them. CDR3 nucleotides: TGTGCCAGCAGCTTAGATCTAGCGAGCTACAATGAGCAGTTCTTC. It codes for CASSLDLASYNEQFF.

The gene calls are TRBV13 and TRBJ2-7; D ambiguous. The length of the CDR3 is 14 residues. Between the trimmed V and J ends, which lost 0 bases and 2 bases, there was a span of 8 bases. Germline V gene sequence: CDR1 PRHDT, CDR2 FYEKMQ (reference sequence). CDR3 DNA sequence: TGTGCCAGCAGCTTAGGGAACAAACCCTACGAGCAGTACTTC. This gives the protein CASSLGNKPYEQYF.

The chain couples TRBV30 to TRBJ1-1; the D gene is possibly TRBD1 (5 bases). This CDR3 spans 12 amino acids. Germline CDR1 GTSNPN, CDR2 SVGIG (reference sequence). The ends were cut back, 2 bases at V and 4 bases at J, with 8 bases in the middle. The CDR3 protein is CAWSMGGTEAFF. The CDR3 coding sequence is TGTGCCTGGAGTATGGGGGGCACTGAAGCTTTCTTT. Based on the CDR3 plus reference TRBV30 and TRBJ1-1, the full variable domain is SQTIHQWPATLVQPVGSPLSLECTVEGTSNPNLYWYRQAAGRGLQLLFYSVGIGQISSEVPQNLSASRPQDRQFILSSKKLLLSDSGFYLCAWSMGGTEAFFGQGTRLTVV.

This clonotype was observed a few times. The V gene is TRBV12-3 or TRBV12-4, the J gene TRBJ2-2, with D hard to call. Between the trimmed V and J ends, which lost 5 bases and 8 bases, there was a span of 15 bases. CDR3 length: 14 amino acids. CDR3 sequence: CASSQTSGTGELFF. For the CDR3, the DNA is TGTGCCAGCAGTCAGACCTCAGGCACAGGGGAGCTGTTTTTT.

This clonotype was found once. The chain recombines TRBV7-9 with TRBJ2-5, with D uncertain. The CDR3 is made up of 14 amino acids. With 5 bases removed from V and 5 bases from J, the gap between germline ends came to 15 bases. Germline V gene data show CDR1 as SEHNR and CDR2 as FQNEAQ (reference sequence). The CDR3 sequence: CASSPRSEGETQYF. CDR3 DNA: TGTGCCAGCAGCCCGAGGTCCGAAGGGGAGACCCAGTACTTC.

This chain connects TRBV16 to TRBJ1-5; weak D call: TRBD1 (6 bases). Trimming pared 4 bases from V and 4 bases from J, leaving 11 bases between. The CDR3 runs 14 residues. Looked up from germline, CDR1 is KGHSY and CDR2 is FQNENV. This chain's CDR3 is CASSRTGPNQPQHF. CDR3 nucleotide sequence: TGTGCCAGCAGCCGAACAGGGCCGAATCAGCCCCAGCATTTT.

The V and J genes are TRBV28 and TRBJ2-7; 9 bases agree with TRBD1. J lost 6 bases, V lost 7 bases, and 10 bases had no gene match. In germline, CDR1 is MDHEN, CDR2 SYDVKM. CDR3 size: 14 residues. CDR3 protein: CASTVGTGQVEQYF. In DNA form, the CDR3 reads TGTGCCAGCACCGTCGGGACAGGGCAGGTCGAGCAGTACTTC.